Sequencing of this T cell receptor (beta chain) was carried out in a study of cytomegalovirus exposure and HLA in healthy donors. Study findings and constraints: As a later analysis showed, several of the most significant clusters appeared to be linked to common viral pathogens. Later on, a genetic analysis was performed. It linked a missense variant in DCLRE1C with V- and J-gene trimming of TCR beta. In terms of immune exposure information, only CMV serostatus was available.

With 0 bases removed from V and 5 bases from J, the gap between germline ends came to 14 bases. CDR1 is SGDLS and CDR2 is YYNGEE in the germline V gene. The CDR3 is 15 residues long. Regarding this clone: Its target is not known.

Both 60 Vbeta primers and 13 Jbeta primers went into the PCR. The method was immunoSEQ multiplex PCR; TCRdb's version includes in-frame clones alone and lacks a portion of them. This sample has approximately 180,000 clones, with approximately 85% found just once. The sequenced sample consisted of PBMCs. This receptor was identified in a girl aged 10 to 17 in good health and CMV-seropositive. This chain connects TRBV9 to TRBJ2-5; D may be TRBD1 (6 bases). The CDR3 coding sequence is TGTGCCAGCAGCGTAGCCCCAGGGGTCGGGGAGACCCAGTACTTC. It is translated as CASSVAPGVGETQYF. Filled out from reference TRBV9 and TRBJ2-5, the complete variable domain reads DSGVTQTPKHLITATGQRVTLRCSPRSGDLSVYWYQQSLDQGLQFLIQYYNGEERAKGNILERFSAQQFPDLHSELNLSSLELGDSALYFCASSVAPGVGETQYFGPGTRLLVL.